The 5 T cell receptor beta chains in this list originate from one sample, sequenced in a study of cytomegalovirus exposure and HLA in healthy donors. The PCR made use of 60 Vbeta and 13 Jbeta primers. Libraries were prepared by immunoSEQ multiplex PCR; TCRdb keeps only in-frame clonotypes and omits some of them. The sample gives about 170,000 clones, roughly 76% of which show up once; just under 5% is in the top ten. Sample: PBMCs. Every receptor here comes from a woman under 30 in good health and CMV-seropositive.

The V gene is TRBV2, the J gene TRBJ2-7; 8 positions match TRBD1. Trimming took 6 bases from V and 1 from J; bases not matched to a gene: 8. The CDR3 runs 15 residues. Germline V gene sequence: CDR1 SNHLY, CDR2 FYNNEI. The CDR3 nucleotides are TGTGCCAGCAGCGCCGACAGGGGACGGTCCTACGAGCAGTACTTC. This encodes CASSADRGRSYEQYF.

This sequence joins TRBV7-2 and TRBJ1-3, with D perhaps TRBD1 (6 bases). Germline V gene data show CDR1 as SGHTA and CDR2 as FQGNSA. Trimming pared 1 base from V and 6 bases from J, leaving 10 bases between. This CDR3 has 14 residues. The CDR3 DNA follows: TGTGCCAGCAGCTTAGGGGGGCCATCAAACACCATATATTTT. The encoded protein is CASSLGGPSNTIYF.

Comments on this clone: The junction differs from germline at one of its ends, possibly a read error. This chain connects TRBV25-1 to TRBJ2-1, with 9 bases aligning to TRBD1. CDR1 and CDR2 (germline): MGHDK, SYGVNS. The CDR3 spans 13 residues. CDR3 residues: CASQDRGINEQLF. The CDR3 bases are TGTGCCAGCCAGGACAGGGGTATCAATGAGCAGCTCTTC.

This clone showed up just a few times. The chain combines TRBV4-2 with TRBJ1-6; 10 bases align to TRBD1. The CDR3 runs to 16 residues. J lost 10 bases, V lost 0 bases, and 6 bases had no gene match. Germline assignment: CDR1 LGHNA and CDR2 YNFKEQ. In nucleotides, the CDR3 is TGTGCCAGCAGCCAAGACCGGGACAGGGGTATATCACCCCTCCACTTT. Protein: CASSQDRDRGISPLHF.

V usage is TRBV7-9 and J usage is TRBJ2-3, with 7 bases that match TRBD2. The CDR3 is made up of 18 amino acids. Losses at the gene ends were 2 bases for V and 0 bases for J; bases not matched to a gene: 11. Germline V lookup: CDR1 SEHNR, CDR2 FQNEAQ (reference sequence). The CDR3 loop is CASSLIGLAAPSTDTQYF. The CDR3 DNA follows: TGTGCCAGCAGCTTAATTGGGCTAGCGGCACCTAGCACAGATACGCAGTATTTT.